Listed here is a single T cell receptor (beta chain). Antigen: not known. The data originate from a study of cytomegalovirus exposure and HLA in healthy donors. General study findings and limits: Most TCR sequences were rare, but some public TCRs occurred in many donors.

Assay: immunoSEQ multiplex PCR; the TCRdb copy retains only in-frame clones and omits some. The table shows under 200,000 clones, with 96% occurring only once. CDR1 and CDR2 from the germline V gene are MNHNS and SASEGT. CDR3 length equals 14 residues. Trimming removed 5 bases at V and 3 bases at J, with 13 bases between. This receptor was obtained from a woman aged 18-30 years in good health and CMV-seronegative. The chain links TRBV6-1 to TRBJ1-2; D ambiguous. Sequenced sample: PBMCs. The CDR3 reads CASSTGSKDYGYTF. In nucleotides, the CDR3 is TGTGCCAGCAGTACCGGGTCAAAGGACTATGGCTACACCTTC.